The rows below give T cell receptor beta chains drawn from one sample of a study of OX40 agonist ivuxolimab in advanced cancers. The assay was immunoSEQ multiplex PCR, and TCRdb's table has in-frame clones only and misses some. The sample carries over 30,000 clones, around 80% recorded once. This specimen was CD4+ or CD8+ T cells sorted from blood, taken in a trial of the OX40 agonist ivuxolimab. Every receptor here comes from an adult with an advanced solid tumor such as melanoma, head and neck, liver or kidney cancer. The CDR3 runs from the conserved cysteine through the conserved F or W. The D gene is left open where the match is weak. Some rows have no size entry. The others give once, few or many, or a class for an expanded clone.

J gene | clone size | V gene | D gene | CDR3 protein | CDR3 DNA
TRBJ2-5 | once | TRBV5-4 | . | CASTQTPSGQETQYF | TGTGCCAGCACCCAGACCCCTTCAGGACAAGAGACCCAGTACTTC
TRBJ2-2 | . | TRBV28 | TRBD1 | CASSFNRGTNTGELFF | TGTGCCAGCAGTTTCAACAGGGGCACGAACACCGGGGAGCTGTTTTTT
TRBJ1-1 | . | TRBV11-2 | TRBD1 | CASSPNSGTANTEAFF | TGTGCCAGCAGCCCCAACTCCGGGACAGCAAACACTGAAGCTTTCTTT
TRBJ1-2 | . | TRBV5-1 | . | CASSQSFRGASDYGYTF | TGCGCCAGCAGCCAATCTTTCCGGGGGGCTTCGGACTATGGCTACACCTTC
TRBJ1-6 | . | TRBV20-1 | TRBD1 | CSARDPDRVSF | TGCAGTGCTAGAGATCCGGACAGGGTATCCTTT
TRBJ2-1 | . | TRBV10-3 | TRBD1 | CAISSPTGGGYNEQFF | TGTGCCATCAGCTCGCCTACAGGGGGAGGCTACAATGAGCAGTTCTTC
TRBJ2-3 | . | TRBV4-2 | TRBD2 | CASSQDPLAGSYTDTQYF | TGTGCCAGCAGCCAAGATCCTCTAGCGGGCTCCTACACAGATACGCAGTATTTT
TRBJ1-3 | . | TRBV7-6 | . | CASSLDGVLWGTSSGNTIYF | TGTGCCAGCAGCTTAGATGGGGTGTTGTGGGGCACGAGCTCTGGAAACACCATATATTTT
TRBJ1-5 | . | TRBV4-2 | TRBD1 | CASSPPWEGANQPQHF | TGTGCCAGCAGCCCACCTTGGGAGGGGGCGAATCAGCCCCAGCATTTT
TRBJ2-3 | . | TRBV28 | TRBD2 | CASGTSGGAADTQYF | TGTGCCAGCGGAACTAGCGGGGGGGCCGCAGATACGCAGTATTTT
TRBJ1-2 | . | TRBV5-1 | . | CASSLAPAFAYGYTF | TGCGCCAGCAGCTTGGCTCCTGCATTTGCCTATGGCTACACCTTC